The 13 T cell receptor beta chains given below trace back to one sample, sequenced in a study of OX40 agonist ivuxolimab in advanced cancers. Libraries were prepared by immunoSEQ multiplex PCR; TCRdb keeps only in-frame clonotypes and omits some of them. The data contain just over 60,000 clones, 80% to 95% of them singletons. Sample: CD4+ or CD8+ T cells sorted from blood, taken in a trial of the OX40 agonist ivuxolimab. The receptors originated from an adult with an advanced solid tumor such as melanoma, head and neck, liver or kidney cancer.

In its sample, this clone was seen once. The chain uses TRBV7-8 and TRBJ2-7; 8 bases fit TRBD1. J gave up 3 bases and V 3 bases, and 4 bases lay outside the gene matches. The CDR3 covers 14 residues. Germline-derived CDR1 and CDR2 are SGHVS and FQNEAQ. Here the CDR3 DNA reads TGTGCCAGCAGCTTCGCAGGGGGCGGCTACGAGCAGTACTTC. Protein: CASSFAGGGYEQYF. Combining the CDR3 with reference TRBV7-8 and TRBJ2-7 gives the whole variable domain GAGVSQSPRYKVAKRGQDVALRCDPISGHVSLFWYQQALGQGPEFLTYFQNEAQLDKSGLPSDRFFAERPEGSVSTLKIQRTQQEDSAVYLCASSFAGGGYEQYFGPGTRLTVT.

This chain links TRBV15 with TRBJ1-2, with 9 bases fitting TRBD1. CDR1 is LNHNV, CDR2 YYDKDF, per germline (reference sequence). V was pared by 8 bases and J by 2 bases, with 3 bases of the junction left unmatched. The CDR3 is made up of 13 amino acids. The CDR3 DNA is TGTGCCACCTCCGGGACAGGGAACTATGGCTACACCTTC. As protein: CATSGTGNYGYTF.

The chain recombines TRBV6-1 with TRBJ1-2, with D perhaps matching TRBD1 (6 bases). Germline V CDR1 and CDR2: MNHNS, SASEGT. Trimming shortened V by 5 bases and J by 6 bases, and 13 bases separated the two germline ends. CDR3 length equals 13 residues. The CDR3 is CASSIQGNDGYTF. The CDR3 coding sequence is TGTGCCAGCAGTATACAGGGCAACGATGGCTACACCTTC.

The rearrangement joins TRBV19 to TRBJ2-6; D is ambiguous. The CDR3 contains 16 residues. Trimming shortened V by 5 bases and J by 1 base, and 12 bases separated the two germline ends. Germline V gives CDR1 LNHDA, CDR2 SQIVND (reference sequence). CDR3 sequence (DNA): TGTGCCAGTAGTCCTCGAGGTGAGTCTGGGGCCAACGTCCTGACTTTC. Amino acid sequence: CASSPRGESGANVLTF.

This chain links TRBV11-3 with TRBJ2-1, with D uncertain. The CDR3 contains 15 residues. Trimming pared 1 base from V and 7 bases from J, leaving 14 bases between. The germline V gene encodes CDR1 SGHNT and CDR2 YENEEA. The CDR3 sequence: CASSLGAFSSNEQFF. The CDR3 DNA is TGTGCCAGCAGCTTAGGGGCCTTTTCCTCGAATGAGCAGTTCTTC.

The chain combines TRBV9 with TRBJ2-7; a possible D gene is TRBD1 (5 bases). Looked up from germline, CDR1 is SGDLS and CDR2 is YYNGEE. V gave up 4 bases and J gave up 1 base, with 15 bases separating them. This CDR3 comprises 15 residues. In nucleotides, the CDR3 is TGTGCCAGCAGCCCCCGGACAACCACTTCCTACGAGCAGTACTTC. It codes for CASSPRTTTSYEQYF. Full variable domain (outside the CDR3, taken from reference TRBV9 and TRBJ2-7): DSGVTQTPKHLITATGQRVTLRCSPRSGDLSVYWYQQSLDQGLQFLIQYYNGEERAKGNILERFSAQQFPDLHSELNLSSLELGDSALYFCASSPRTTTSYEQYFGPGTRLTVT.

The chain has TRBV11-3 and TRBJ1-2; D uncertain. Germline loops: CDR1 SGHNT, CDR2 YENEEA. V was cut by 0 bases and J by 4 bases, with 9 bases left in between. This CDR3 is 14 amino acids long. The CDR3 sequence: CASSLDRGSYGYTF. CDR3 coding DNA: TGTGCCAGCAGCTTAGATCGAGGGTCCTATGGCTACACCTTC.

This sequence joins TRBV5-1 and TRBJ2-1, with unresolved D. The CDR3 loop spans 12 amino acids. Germline values: CDR1 SGHRS, CDR2 YFSETQ. The V gene lost 7 bases and the J gene lost 6 bases, with 11 bases spanning the gap. The CDR3 DNA sequence: TGCGCCAGCGTCGGCGGCCTCAATGAGCAGTTCTTC. This sequence encodes CASVGGLNEQFF.

The V and J genes are TRBV6-5 and TRBJ1-1; no clear D gene. In germline, CDR1 is MNHEY, CDR2 SVGAGI. The CDR3 totals 14 residues. Trimming cost V 6 bases and J 1 base, with 12 bases left between them. CDR3 sequence (DNA): TGTGCCAGCAGGGACCGGGCTGGGAACACTGAAGCTTTCTTT. Amino acid sequence: CASRDRAGNTEAFF.

DNA for the CDR3: TGTGCCAGTAGTAGGGGGACTAGCTCCTACAATGAGCAGTTCTTC. As protein: CASSRGTSSYNEQFF. This sequence joins TRBV19 and TRBJ2-1, with 8 bases identical to TRBD2. V lost 4 bases and J lost 0; bases outside the gene matches: 2. The CDR3 covers 15 residues. CDR1 LNHDA and CDR2 SQIVND come from the germline V gene (reference sequence).

The chain combines TRBV6-6 with TRBJ1-2; possibly TRBD1 for D (6 bases). CDR3 size: 13 residues. Trimming took off 7 bases at V and 6 bases at J, with 15 bases between the two ends. Germline CDR1 is MNHNY and CDR2 is SVGAGI (reference sequence). CDR3 loop: CASTDQGRNGYTF. In DNA form, the CDR3 reads TGTGCCAGCACTGATCAGGGGCGGAATGGCTACACCTTC.

This sequence joins TRBV10-1 and TRBJ2-5; 8 bases map to TRBD1. Trimming removed 8 bases from V and 2 bases from J; junction bases left unmatched: 7. Germline CDR1 and CDR2: WNHNN and SYGVQD (reference sequence). The CDR3 extends over 14 amino acids. CDR3 nucleotide sequence: TGCGCCAGCTCAGGGGGCGCGGGTCAAGAGACCCAGTACTTC. This translates into CASSGGAGQETQYF.

This clone was seen only once. The gene calls are TRBV7-9 and TRBJ2-5; tentatively, D is TRBD2 (6 bases). The germline V and J ends were trimmed by 5 bases and 0 bases, with 19 bases remaining between them. The CDR3 consists of 17 residues. Germline V lookup: CDR1 SEHNR, CDR2 FQNEAQ (reference sequence). CDR3 coding DNA: TGTGCCAGCAGCAAAGCGCGGGGACTGGGGTACCAAGAGACCCAGTACTTC. Its translation: CASSKARGLGYQETQYF.